This T cell receptor (beta chain) comes out of a study of Tregs in tolerant kidney transplant recipients. Looking at the study overall: An approximately three-day belatacept mixed lymphocyte reaction, sometimes plus 5-day graft donor restimulation, preceded CD4+CD25+CD127- sorting. Antibodies separated recipient from donor cells. General study findings and limits: The most relevant donor-specific Treg TCRbeta repertoire apparently came from expansion with activated donor B cells. The small number of patients limits these findings pending further validation.

With respect to this clone: Its antigen remains unidentified.

Trimming cost V 5 bases and J 0 bases; bases outside gene matches: 5. The CDR3 is made up of 17 amino acids. Germline CDR1 and CDR2: SGHVS and FQNEAQ. Only in-frame clones appear in the TCRdb table, and some are missing; sequencing was by immunoSEQ multiplex PCR. The repertoire holds about 31,000 clones, with 82% as singletons. Sequenced input: Tregs from blood cultured with allogeneic cells. This TCR was sampled from a human donor in good health. This sequence joins TRBV7-8 and TRBJ2-6; TRBD1 agrees at 9 bases. The CDR3 DNA follows: TGTGCCAGCAGCCCACAGGGGGCCCTCTCTGGGGCCAACGTCCTGACTTTC. Residues: CASSPQGALSGANVLTF.